The T cell receptor (beta chain) described here comes from a study of CD8+CD57+ T cells in acquired aplastic anemia (dated by TCRdb to 2016 to 2018). Background on the whole study: A mean of approximately 2.9 ug of DNA, ranging from roughly 0.18 to 30 ug, was extracted from sorted CD4+ and CD8+ cells. CD8+CD57+ expansion was defined as frequency above the mean frequency observed in healthy subjects.

TCR beta VDJ combination and CDR3 sequence profiling used genomic DNA as the template. An Illumina HiSeq 2000 was used for TCR repertoire sequencing. For the original study's pipeline: TRBV/TRBJ rearrangement plots, CDR3 size and DJ length profiles, and Simpson's diversity index were used to assess repertoires. The immunodominant clone was defined as the most abundant DNA sequence in deep sequencing data. CDR3 amino acid sequences were checked for sharing across subjects and were also compared against the VDJdb database and published repertoires. Using fastp at Q25 and MiXCR, TCRdb reprocessed the public reads and kept productive beta chains. Rows with a matching CDR3 protein are joined into one entry that keeps the most common DNA and genes. The authors' filters were not applied to this entry. Here the sample has about 160,000 distinct CDR3 sequences; roughly 48% occur a single time. The top ten hold approximately 2.8% of the sample.

General conclusions and limits of the study: Roughly 31 CD8+ CDR3 sequences were shared between patients and controls but appeared highly expressed in patients and within their immunodominant clones. Between patients and healthy controls, no significant difference in CD8+ Simpson's diversity was found (P=0.060).

Ten or more counts support this clonotype. Its antigen target is currently unknown. Within one base of it there is no much larger clone, and no base qualities were kept. Patients chosen for sequencing had shown expansion of CD8+CD57+ cells by flow cytometry. All patients had severe acquired aplastic anemia diagnosed by International Study of Aplastic Anemia and Agranulocytosis and Camitta criteria. No patient had received any therapy when blood was sampled. The study deep-sequenced TCR repertoires of sorted CD4+ and CD8+ blood T cells from severe aplastic anemia patients and healthy subjects. In the USA, patient enrollment took place under clinicaltrials.gov protocols 00001620, 01623167, 00001397, 00071045, 00081523 and 00961064. Ficoll-Paque density gradient centrifugation was used to isolate peripheral blood mononuclear cells. Before DNA extraction, CD4+ and CD8+ T cells were sorted with FACS or magnetic beads.

Material: sorted CD4+, CD8+, or CD8+CD57+ T cells (not recorded which) from PBMCs. This sequence was found in a human donor with aplastic anemia.

The CDR3 protein is CASSQGGGEAFF. The DNA reads as follows: TGTGCCAGCAGCCAGGGAGGAGGGGAAGCTTTCTTT. The chain employs TRBV3-1 and TRBJ1-1; the D gene is not confidently resolved. Trimming costs V 3 bases and J 8 bases, and their ends lie 10 bases apart. As encoded in the germline V gene (reference sequence), CDR1 is LGHDT while CDR2 is YNNKEL. From its cysteine to its phenylalanine, the CDR3 spans 12 amino acids. CDR3 DNA is the only sequence kept; it has 36 bases, read in frame from the first base.